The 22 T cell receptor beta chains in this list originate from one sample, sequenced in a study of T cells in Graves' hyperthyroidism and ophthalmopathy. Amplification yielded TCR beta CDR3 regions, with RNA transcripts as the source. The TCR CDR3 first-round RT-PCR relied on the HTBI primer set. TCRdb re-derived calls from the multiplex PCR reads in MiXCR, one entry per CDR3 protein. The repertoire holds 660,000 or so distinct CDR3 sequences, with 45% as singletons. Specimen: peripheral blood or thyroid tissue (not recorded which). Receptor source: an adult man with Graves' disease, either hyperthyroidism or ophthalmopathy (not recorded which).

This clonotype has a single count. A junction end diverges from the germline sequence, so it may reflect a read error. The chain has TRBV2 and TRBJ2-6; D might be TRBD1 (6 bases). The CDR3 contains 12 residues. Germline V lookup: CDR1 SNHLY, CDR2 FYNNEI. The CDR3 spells CASIFGGSTEAF. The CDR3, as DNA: TGTGCCAGCATATTTGGGGGCAGCACTGAAGCTTTC.

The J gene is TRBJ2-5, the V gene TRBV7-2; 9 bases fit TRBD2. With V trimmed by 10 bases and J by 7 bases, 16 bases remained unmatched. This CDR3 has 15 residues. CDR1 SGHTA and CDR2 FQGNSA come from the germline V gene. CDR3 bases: TGTGCCACCAAGCTTAACGCGGGAGGGACATGGACCCAGTACTTC. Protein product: CATKLNAGGTWTQYF. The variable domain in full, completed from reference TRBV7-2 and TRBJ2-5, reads GAGVSQSPSNKVTEKGKDVELRCDPISGHTALYWYRQSLGQGLEFLIYFQGNSAPDKSGLPSDRFSAERTGGSVSTLTIQRTQQEDSAVYLCATKLNAGGTWTQYFGPGTRLLVL.

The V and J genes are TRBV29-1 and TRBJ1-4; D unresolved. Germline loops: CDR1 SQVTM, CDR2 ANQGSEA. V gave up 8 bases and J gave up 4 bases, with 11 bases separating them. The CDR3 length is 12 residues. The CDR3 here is CSLEARNEKLFF. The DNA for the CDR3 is TGCAGCTTGGAGGCCCGTAATGAAAAACTGTTTTTT.

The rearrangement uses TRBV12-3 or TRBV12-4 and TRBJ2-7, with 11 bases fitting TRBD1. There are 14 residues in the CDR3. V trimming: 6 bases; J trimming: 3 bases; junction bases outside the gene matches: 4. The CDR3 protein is CASRWTGGYYEQYF. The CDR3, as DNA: TGTGCCAGCAGGTGGACAGGGGGCTACTACGAGCAGTACTTC.

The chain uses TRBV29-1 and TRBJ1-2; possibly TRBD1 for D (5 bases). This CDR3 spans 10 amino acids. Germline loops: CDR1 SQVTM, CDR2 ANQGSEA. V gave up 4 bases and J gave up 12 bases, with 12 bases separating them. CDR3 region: CSVVKGMNTF. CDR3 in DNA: TGCAGCGTTGTAAAGGGGATGAACACCTTC.

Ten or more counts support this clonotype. For the CDR3, the DNA is TGTGCCAGCAGCCAACTAGCGGGGGGGCCTTACTTC. It specifies CASSQLAGGPYF. This chain uses TRBV7-9 with TRBJ2-7; 13 bases agree with TRBD2. This CDR3 region has 12 residues. Germline V gene lookup returns CDR1 SEHNR and CDR2 FQNEAQ (reference sequence). The ends lost 5 bases at V and 13 bases at J; junction bases unmatched: 5.

The CDR3 here is CASRRRGYQETQYF. Written as DNA, the CDR3 is TGTGCCAGCAGACGCCGGGGGTACCAAGAGACCCAGTACTTC. This sequence joins TRBV11-2 and TRBJ2-5, with D possibly TRBD2 on 6 matching bases. Trimming removed 6 bases at V and 0 bases at J, with 11 bases between. CDR1 and CDR2 (germline): SGHAT, FQNNGV. The CDR3 length is 14 residues. Full variable domain (remainder filled in from reference TRBV11-2 and TRBJ2-5): EAGVAQSPRYKIIEKRQSVAFWCNPISGHATLYWYQQILGQGPKLLIQFQNNGVVDDSQLPKDRFSAERLKGVDSTLKIQPAKLEDSAVYLCASRRRGYQETQYFGPGTRLLVL.

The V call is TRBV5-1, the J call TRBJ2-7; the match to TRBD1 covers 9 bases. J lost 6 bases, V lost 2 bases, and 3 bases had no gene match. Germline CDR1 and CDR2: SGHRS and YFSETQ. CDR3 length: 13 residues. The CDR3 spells CASSFGTGTEQYF. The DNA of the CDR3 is TGCGCCAGCAGCTTCGGGACAGGGACCGAGCAGTACTTC.

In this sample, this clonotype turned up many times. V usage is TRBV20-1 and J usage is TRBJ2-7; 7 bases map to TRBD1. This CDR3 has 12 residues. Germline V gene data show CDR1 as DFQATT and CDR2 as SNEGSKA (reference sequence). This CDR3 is CSLGPTGSEQYF. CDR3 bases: TGCAGCTTAGGCCCGACAGGGTCCGAGCAGTACTTC.

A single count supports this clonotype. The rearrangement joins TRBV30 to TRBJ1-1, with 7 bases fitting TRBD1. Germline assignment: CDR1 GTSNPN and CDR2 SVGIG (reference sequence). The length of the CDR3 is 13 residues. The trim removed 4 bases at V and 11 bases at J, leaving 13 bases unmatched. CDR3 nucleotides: TGTGCCTGGATCTCCCCACAGGGGCTCAGGGCTTTCTTT. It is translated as CAWISPQGLRAFF.

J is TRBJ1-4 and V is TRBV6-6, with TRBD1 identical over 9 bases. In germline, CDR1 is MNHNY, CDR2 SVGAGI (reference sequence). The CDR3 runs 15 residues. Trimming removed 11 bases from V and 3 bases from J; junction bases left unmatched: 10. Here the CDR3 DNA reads TGTGCCGGCTCATACCGACAGGGGGCTAATGAAAAACTGTTTTTT. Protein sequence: CAGSYRQGANEKLFF.

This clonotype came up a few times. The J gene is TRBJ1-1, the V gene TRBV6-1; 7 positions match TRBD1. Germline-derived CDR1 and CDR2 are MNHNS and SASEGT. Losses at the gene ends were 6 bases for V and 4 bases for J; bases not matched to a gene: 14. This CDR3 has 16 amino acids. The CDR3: CASSQGTVRRGTEAFF. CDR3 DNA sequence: TGTGCCAGCAGCCAGGGGACAGTTCGTCGTGGCACTGAAGCTTTCTTT.

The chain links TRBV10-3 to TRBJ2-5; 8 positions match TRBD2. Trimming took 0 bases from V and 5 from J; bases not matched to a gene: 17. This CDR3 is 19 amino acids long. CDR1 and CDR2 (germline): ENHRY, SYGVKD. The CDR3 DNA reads TGTGCCATCAGTGAGTCGTCTCAGACAAAGGTAGCGGGAAAGGAGACCCAGTACTTC. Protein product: CAISESSQTKVAGKETQYF.

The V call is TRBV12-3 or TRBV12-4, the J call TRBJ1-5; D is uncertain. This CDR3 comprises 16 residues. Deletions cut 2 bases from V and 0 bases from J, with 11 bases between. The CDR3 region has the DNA TGTGCCAGCAGTTTACACCCCGCCGGTAGCAATCAGCCCCAGCATTTT. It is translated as CASSLHPAGSNQPQHF.

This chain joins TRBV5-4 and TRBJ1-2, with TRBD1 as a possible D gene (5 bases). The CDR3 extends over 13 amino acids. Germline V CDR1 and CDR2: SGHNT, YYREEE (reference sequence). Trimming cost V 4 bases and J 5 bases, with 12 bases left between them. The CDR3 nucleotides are TGTGCCAGCAGCGCGGGCAGGGTGTATGGCTACACCTTC. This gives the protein CASSAGRVYGYTF.

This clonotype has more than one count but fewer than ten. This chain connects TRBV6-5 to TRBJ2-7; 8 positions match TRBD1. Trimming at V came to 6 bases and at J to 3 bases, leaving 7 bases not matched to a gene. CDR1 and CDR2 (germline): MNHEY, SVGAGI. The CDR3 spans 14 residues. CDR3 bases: TGTGCCAGCAGCTGGCAGGGGGCTCTCTACGAGCAGTACTTC. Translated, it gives CASSWQGALYEQYF.

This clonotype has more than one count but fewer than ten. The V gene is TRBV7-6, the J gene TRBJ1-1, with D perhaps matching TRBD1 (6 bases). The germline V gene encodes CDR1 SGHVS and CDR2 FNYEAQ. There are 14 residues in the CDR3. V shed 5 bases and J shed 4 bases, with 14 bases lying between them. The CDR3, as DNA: TGTGCCAGCAGCCTTCCGGGGGGGGCCACTGAAGCTTTCTTT. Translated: CASSLPGGATEAFF.

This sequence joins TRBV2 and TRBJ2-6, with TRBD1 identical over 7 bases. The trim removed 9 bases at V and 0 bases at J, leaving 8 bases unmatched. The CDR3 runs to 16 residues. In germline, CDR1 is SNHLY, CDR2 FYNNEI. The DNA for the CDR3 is TGTGCCAGTACAGACAGGGTTACCTCTGGGGCCAACGTCCTGACTTTC. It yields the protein CASTDRVTSGANVLTF.

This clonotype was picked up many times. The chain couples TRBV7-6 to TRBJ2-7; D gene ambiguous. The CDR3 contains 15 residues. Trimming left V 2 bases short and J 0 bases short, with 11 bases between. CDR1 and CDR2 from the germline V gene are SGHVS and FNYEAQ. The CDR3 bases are TGTGCCAGCAGCTTAATAGGCAGTGCCTCCTACGAGCAGTACTTC. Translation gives CASSLIGSASYEQYF.

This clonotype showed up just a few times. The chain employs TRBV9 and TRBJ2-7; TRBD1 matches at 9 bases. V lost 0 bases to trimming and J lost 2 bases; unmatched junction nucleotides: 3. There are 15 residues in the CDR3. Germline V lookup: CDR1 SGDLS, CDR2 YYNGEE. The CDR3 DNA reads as TGTGCCAGCAGCGTAGGGGGACAGGGAACCTACGAGCAGTACTTC. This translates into CASSVGGQGTYEQYF.

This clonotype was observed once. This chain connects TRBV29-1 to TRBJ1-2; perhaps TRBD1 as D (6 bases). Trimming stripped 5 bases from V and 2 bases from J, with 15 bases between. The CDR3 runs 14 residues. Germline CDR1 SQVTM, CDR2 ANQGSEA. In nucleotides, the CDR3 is TGCAGCGTTTCCACAGGGTCCCTCAACTATGGCTACACCTTC. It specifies CSVSTGSLNYGYTF.

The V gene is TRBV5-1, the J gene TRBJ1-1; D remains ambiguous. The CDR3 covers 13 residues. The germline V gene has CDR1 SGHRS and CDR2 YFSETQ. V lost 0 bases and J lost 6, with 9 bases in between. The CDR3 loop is CASSLGQVPEAFF. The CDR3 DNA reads TGCGCCAGCAGCTTGGGACAAGTCCCTGAAGCTTTCTTT.